One sample yielded the 26 T cell receptor beta chains listed below, sequenced in a study of T cells in Graves' hyperthyroidism and ophthalmopathy. Amplified TCR beta CDR3 regions came from RNA transcripts. Carried out on the TCR CDR3, a first-round RT-PCR used the HTBI primer set. TCRdb processed the multiplex PCR reads anew with MiXCR; each CDR3 protein has one entry. The sample consists of roughly 400,000 distinct CDR3 sequences, about 14% of them appearing once. Sample: blood. The receptors here all came from a man aged 50-59 years with Graves' ophthalmopathy.

The table lists this clonotype with a few counts. The rearrangement joins TRBV3-1 to TRBJ2-5; 15 positions match TRBD2. J lost 0 bases, V lost 0 bases, and 2 bases had no gene match. The CDR3 is 18 amino acids. Germline lookup yields CDR1 LGHDT and CDR2 YNNKEL (reference sequence). CDR3 DNA sequence: TGTGCCAGCAGCCAAGAAGGGACTAGCGGGGGGTACCAAGAGACCCAGTACTTC. Protein product: CASSQEGTSGGYQETQYF.

The rearrangement links TRBV18 to TRBJ2-7, with TRBD2 matching 12 bases. J was trimmed by 3 bases and V by 6 bases; bases with no gene match: 6. CDR3 length: 15 amino acids. Germline V gene data show CDR1 as KGHSH and CDR2 as LQKENI. CDR3 region: CASSPSGRENYEQYF. The CDR3 DNA is TGTGCCAGCTCTCCTAGCGGGAGGGAAAACTACGAGCAGTACTTC.

This clonotype was seen at least ten times. The gene calls are TRBV12-3 or TRBV12-4 and TRBJ2-5, with D uncertain. The CDR3 has 14 amino acids. V was cut by 2 bases and J by 5 bases, with 12 bases left in between. The CDR3 sequence: CASSLHGGRETQYF. The CDR3 DNA sequence: TGTGCCAGCAGTTTACACGGTGGGCGGGAGACCCAGTACTTC.

This clonotype has ten or more counts. V and J are TRBV29-1 and TRBJ2-1, with TRBD2 identical over 12 bases. The germline V gene has CDR1 SQVTM and CDR2 ANQGSEA. The CDR3 sequence is 18 residues long. V lost 7 bases to trimming and J lost 9 bases; unmatched junction nucleotides: 22. The CDR3 is CSGRTGLAGGVREPEQFF. DNA for the CDR3: TGCAGCGGGCGCACGGGACTAGCGGGTGGGGTGAGAGAACCTGAGCAGTTCTTC.

This clonotype has a count of ten or more. The chain is built from TRBV28 and TRBJ2-3, with TRBD1 as a possible D gene (5 bases). Trimming removed 6 bases from V and 6 bases from J, with 13 bases in between. Germline lookup yields CDR1 MDHEN and CDR2 SYDVKM. The CDR3 contains 13 residues. CDR3: CASSGPAGDTQYF. For the CDR3, the DNA is TGTGCCAGCAGCGGTCCCGCAGGGGATACGCAGTATTTT.

This clonotype was seen at least ten times. The chain uses TRBV20-1 and TRBJ2-1, with D possibly TRBD2 on 6 matching bases. The CDR3 consists of 15 residues. V gave up 4 bases and J gave up 5 bases, with 18 bases separating them. The germline CDR1 and CDR2 sequences are DFQATT and SNEGSKA (reference sequence). CDR3 DNA: TGCAGTGCTATATGGGAGGCCCTCCCCCACAATGAGCAGTTCTTC. It yields the protein CSAIWEALPHNEQFF.

V and J are TRBV14 and TRBJ1-1, with D perhaps TRBD1 (5 bases). Germline values: CDR1 SGHDN, CDR2 FVKESK. This CDR3 contains 17 residues. The V end was cut by 1 base, the J end by 0 bases, with 15 bases between. The CDR3 spells CASSQGGRGLVNTEAFF. CDR3 sequence (DNA): TGTGCCAGCAGCCAAGGGGGTAGGGGTTTGGTGAACACTGAAGCTTTCTTT.

This clonotype was picked up many times. The chain couples TRBV5-1 to TRBJ2-1; unclear D gene. The CDR3 extends over 16 amino acids. Per germline, CDR1 SGHRS and CDR2 YFSETQ. Trimming cost V 0 bases and J 7 bases, with 17 bases left between them. The CDR3 DNA sequence: TGCGCCAGCAGCTTGGCGGTGCCCGGAATCGCAAATGAGCAGTTCTTC. Translation gives CASSLAVPGIANEQFF.

This clonotype was seen repeatedly, ten times or more. The chain carries TRBV12-3 or TRBV12-4 and TRBJ1-2, with a tentative D call TRBD1 (6 bases). This CDR3 contains 13 residues. Trimming took off 5 bases at V and 13 bases at J, with 20 bases between the two ends. The CDR3, as DNA: TGTGCCAGCAGTGCCTTCTTTACCGGGGGCGGCACCTTC. Its protein is CASSAFFTGGGTF.

There are a few counts of this clonotype. The V gene is TRBV20-1, the J gene TRBJ2-1, with TRBD2 identical over 7 bases. This CDR3 region has 16 residues. V was clipped by 5 bases and J by 0 bases; unmatched bases: 10. Germline values: CDR1 DFQATT, CDR2 SNEGSKA (reference sequence). The CDR3 bases are TGCAGTGCTGTAACCCTAGCGGCTAGCTCCTACAATGAGCAGTTCTTC. Translating gives CSAVTLAASSYNEQFF.

As to this clonotype: The junction shows a germline mismatch at one end, possibly a read error. This chain uses TRBV12-3 or TRBV12-4 with TRBJ2-2, with D hard to call. The CDR3 is 15 residues long. CDR3 DNA sequence: TGTGCCAGCAGCTTAGACCTCAGGAACACCGGGGAGCTGTTTTTT. Its protein is CASSLDLRNTGELFF.

This clonotype was found many times. V usage is TRBV24-1 and J usage is TRBJ2-1; TRBD1 matches at 7 bases. V shed 6 bases and J 6 bases; nucleotides not matched to a gene: 4. Germline loops: CDR1 KGHDR, CDR2 SFDVKD. The CDR3 has 13 amino acids. The CDR3 DNA sequence: TGTGCCACCAGTACAGGGGTATTCAATGAGCAGTTCTTC. It is translated as CATSTGVFNEQFF.

This clonotype occurred many times. The V call is TRBV6-5, the J call TRBJ1-6, with D perhaps TRBD1 (6 bases). Trimming took 0 bases from V and 8 from J, leaving 11 bases between them. The length of the CDR3 is 15 residues. In germline, CDR1 is MNHEY, CDR2 SVGAGI. CDR3 region: CASSYSRGSDSPLHF. DNA for the CDR3: TGTGCCAGCAGTTACTCGAGGGGGTCGGATTCACCCCTCCACTTT.

This clonotype appeared many times. This may be a read error, as it is one base from a much larger clone. Here the CDR3 DNA reads TGTGCCAACAGCTTAGCCGGACGCTACAATGAGCAGTTCTTC. This gives the protein CANSLAGRYNEQFF. The chain joins TRBV7-6 to TRBJ2-1, with D uncertain. CDR3 length equals 14 residues. Germline CDR1 SGHVS, CDR2 FNYEAQ. The full variable domain, in which reference TRBV7-6 and TRBJ2-1 provide the parts outside the CDR3, is GAGVSQSPRYKVTKRGQDVALRCDPISGHVSLYWYRQALGQGPEFLTYFNYEAQQDKSGLPNDRFSAERPEGSISTLTIQRTEQRDSAMYRCANSLAGRYNEQFFGPGTRLTVL.

In this sample, this clonotype turned up many times. This chain uses TRBV18 with TRBJ2-7, with TRBD1 identical over 9 bases. V lost 2 bases, J lost 0 bases, and 11 bases stayed unmatched. The CDR3 spans 18 residues. Germline V lookup: CDR1 KGHSH, CDR2 LQKENI. CDR3 nucleotide sequence: TGTGCCAGCTCACCAAGGACAGGGGATCCTTATAACTCCTACGAGCAGTACTTC. Translated, it gives CASSPRTGDPYNSYEQYF.

This clonotype was seen ten or more times. This sequence joins TRBV30 and TRBJ2-7, with TRBD2 matching 7 bases. V shed 8 bases and J 2 bases; nucleotides not matched to a gene: 6. CDR3 size: 12 residues. CDR1 and CDR2 (germline): GTSNPN, SVGIG (reference sequence). This chain's CDR3 is CALEREAYEQYF. The CDR3 nucleotides read TGTGCCCTGGAACGGGAGGCCTACGAGCAGTACTTC.

This clonotype was observed many times. The chain is built from TRBV24-1 and TRBJ2-1, with 8 bases identical to TRBD2. The germline gives CDR1 KGHDR, CDR2 SFDVKD. V trimming: 9 bases; J trimming: 2 bases; junction bases outside the gene matches: 8. This CDR3 comprises 15 residues. CDR3 DNA sequence: TGTGCCACCGAACTAAGTAGCGGGACCTACAATGAGCAGTTCTTC. Translating gives CATELSSGTYNEQFF.

This clonotype occurred a few times. CDR3 bases: TGTGCCAGCAGTTCCATATTAGTCTCCGGGGAGCTGTTTTTT. Protein product: CASSSILVSGELFF. The V gene is TRBV6-1, the J gene TRBJ2-2; no firm D call. V lost 5 bases to trimming and J lost 6 bases, with 13 bases between them. The germline CDR1 and CDR2 sequences are MNHNS and SASEGT. The CDR3 extends over 14 amino acids.

This clonotype was counted a few times. V and J are TRBV12-3 or TRBV12-4 and TRBJ2-7; 8 bases line up with TRBD1. The CDR3 is 15 residues long. Germline trimming cut 5 bases from V and 2 bases from J; bases unmatched to any gene: 8. CDR3 bases: TGTGCCAGCAGTCAGCCTGGACAGGGTACCTACGAGCAGTACTTC. Protein sequence: CASSQPGQGTYEQYF.

This clonotype has only a few counts. V is TRBV14 and J is TRBJ2-3; TRBD1 agrees at 7 bases. The germline V gene has CDR1 SGHDN and CDR2 FVKESK. With 5 bases clipped from V and 2 bases from J, the junction kept 7 bases outside the gene matches. CDR3 length equals 15 residues. The CDR3 nucleotides are TGTGCCAGCAGCGTCCAGGGGGTTCCCACAGATACGCAGTATTTT. Translation: CASSVQGVPTDTQYF. The whole variable domain, filled in from reference TRBV14 and TRBJ2-3, reads EAGVTQFPSHSVIEKGQTVTLRCDPISGHDNLYWYRRVMGKEIKFLLHFVKESKQDESGMPNNRFLAERTGGTYSTLKVQPAELEDSGVYFCASSVQGVPTDTQYFGPGTRLTVL.

This clonotype was counted ten times or more. The chain couples TRBV30 to TRBJ2-5; 10 bases agree with TRBD2. The CDR3 length is 15 residues. Per germline, CDR1 GTSNPN and CDR2 SVGIG (reference sequence). V shed 3 bases, J shed 2 bases, and the junction held 6 bases outside the gene matches. DNA of the CDR3: TGTGCCTGGAGCCGGACTAGCGGAATGCAAGAGACCCAGTACTTC. The encoded protein is CAWSRTSGMQETQYF.

V usage is TRBV7-2 and J usage is TRBJ2-7; 10 bases match TRBD2. This CDR3 spans 15 amino acids. CDR1 is SGHTA and CDR2 is FQGNSA in the germline V gene. Trimming took 5 bases from V and 4 from J; bases not matched to a gene: 8. The CDR3 here is CASSRLAGVWYEQYF. The CDR3 region has the DNA TGTGCCAGCAGCCGCCTAGCGGGAGTTTGGTACGAGCAGTACTTC. The full variable domain, rest sourced from reference TRBV7-2 and TRBJ2-7, is GAGVSQSPSNKVTEKGKDVELRCDPISGHTALYWYRQSLGQGLEFLIYFQGNSAPDKSGLPSDRFSAERTGGSVSTLTIQRTQQEDSAVYLCASSRLAGVWYEQYFGPGTRLTVT.

The sample holds many counts of this clonotype. The genes are TRBV7-8 and TRBJ2-1, with TRBD2 matching 9 bases. The CDR3 has 15 amino acids. Trimming cost V 3 bases and J 5 bases; bases outside gene matches: 5. The germline CDR1 and CDR2 sequences are SGHVS and FQNEAQ. CDR3 nucleotides: TGTGCCAGCAGCTTTAGCGGGAGTAACAACAATGAGCAGTTCTTC. The encoded protein is CASSFSGSNNNEQFF.

This clonotype has a handful of counts. The chain employs TRBV10-3 and TRBJ2-6; D not certain. The CDR3 has 13 amino acids. The V and J ends lost 7 bases and 4 bases respectively, with 8 bases between them. CDR1 and CDR2 from the germline V gene are ENHRY and SYGVKD. CDR3 region: CAIKGSGANVLTF. The CDR3 DNA sequence: TGTGCCATCAAGGGCTCCGGGGCCAACGTCCTGACTTTC.

The sample holds one count of this clonotype. The chain is built from TRBV20-1 and TRBJ2-2; D is unresolved. V was shortened by 1 base and J by 5 bases, with 8 bases between the two germline ends. CDR3 length: 13 residues. Germline V gene sequence: CDR1 DFQATT, CDR2 SNEGSKA (reference sequence). The CDR3 region is CSARGHRTGELFF. DNA of the CDR3: TGCAGTGCTAGAGGGCATCGGACCGGGGAGCTGTTTTTT.

This clonotype was detected many times. V and J are TRBV30 and TRBJ2-2; D perhaps matches TRBD2 (5 bases). Trimming removed 2 bases at V and 5 bases at J, with 12 bases between. In germline, CDR1 is GTSNPN, CDR2 SVGIG (reference sequence). The length of the CDR3 is 14 residues. CDR3 in DNA: TGTGCCTGGAGTCCTCACGGGGTTACCGGGGAGCTGTTTTTT. Translated, it gives CAWSPHGVTGELFF.